A single sample gave rise to the 32 T cell receptor beta chains below, sequenced in a study of CD8+ T cells in alopecia areata. TCR sequencing used cDNA made by reverse transcription of extracted RNA. Sequenced by immunoSEQ multiplex PCR; TCRdb stores in-frame clones only, minus some. This table has 95,000 to 100,000 clones, just under 60% appearing once. As for treatment: oral pan-JAK inhibitor, 5-10 mg twice daily. Sequenced material: CD8+ T cells sorted from blood, taken at approximately week 60, from a patient treated with tofacitinib. Receptors were obtained from a human donor with alopecia areata.

The chain employs TRBV7-2 and TRBJ1-2; the D gene is possibly TRBD1 (5 bases). Germline CDR1 reads SGHTA; CDR2 reads FQGNSA. Trimming left V 4 bases short and J 3 bases short, with 12 bases between. CDR3 length equals 14 residues. The CDR3 nucleotides read TGTGCCAGCAGCTATATGGGGCGCGACTATGGCTACACCTTC. Amino acid sequence: CASSYMGRDYGYTF.

This clone has only a few counts. This chain links TRBV6-5 with TRBJ2-2; 9 nucleotides align to TRBD2. V shed 4 bases, J shed 7 bases, and the junction held 7 bases outside the gene matches. From germline, CDR1 is MNHEY and CDR2 SVGAGI. There are 15 residues in the CDR3. The CDR3 coding sequence is TGTGCCAGCAGTTCGTGGACTAGCGTTGACGGGGAGCTGTTTTTT. This translates into CASSSWTSVDGELFF.

The CDR3 reads CASSFTGGDTEAFF. Here the CDR3 DNA reads TGTGCCAGCAGCTTTACAGGGGGAGACACTGAAGCTTTCTTT. This chain uses TRBV11-2 with TRBJ1-1, with 8 bases identical to TRBD1. CDR1 and CDR2 (germline): SGHAT, FQNNGV. Trimming at V came to 3 bases and at J to 3 bases, leaving 3 bases not matched to a gene. CDR3 size: 14 residues.

This chain joins TRBV5-1 and TRBJ1-1, with D unclear. This CDR3 is built from 11 residues. Germline V gives CDR1 SGHRS, CDR2 YFSETQ. V lost 6 bases, J lost 3 bases, and 6 bases lay in between. The CDR3 DNA follows: TGCGCCAGCACCTCGGACACTGAAGCTTTCTTT. It is translated as CASTSDTEAFF.

The chain recombines TRBV7-9 with TRBJ2-3; 12 bases match TRBD1. Germline V gene sequence: CDR1 SEHNR, CDR2 FQNEAQ (reference sequence). V trimming: 0 bases; J trimming: 1 base; junction bases outside the gene matches: 8. The CDR3 totals 19 residues. CDR3 residues: CASSLAGTGGFVGTDTQYF. The CDR3 nucleotides are TGTGCCAGCAGCTTAGCCGGGACAGGGGGCTTTGTGGGCACAGATACGCAGTATTTT.

The DNA for the CDR3 is TGTGCCAGCAGCGGAACAGGGCCGCCGGCCCAGTACTTC. Translated, it gives CASSGTGPPAQYF. The chain couples TRBV11-2 to TRBJ2-5, with D possibly being TRBD1 (6 bases). This CDR3 comprises 13 residues. Germline values: CDR1 SGHAT, CDR2 FQNNGV. With 5 bases removed from V and 9 bases from J, the gap between germline ends came to 16 bases.

V is TRBV4-1 and J is TRBJ2-7, with 7 nucleotides matching TRBD1. The CDR3 consists of 14 residues. V gave up 4 bases and J gave up 6 bases; unmatched junction bases: 9. Germline-derived CDR1 and CDR2 are MGHRA and YSYEKL. This chain's CDR3 is CASSPWDSLREQYF. In DNA form, the CDR3 reads TGCGCCAGCAGCCCTTGGGACAGCCTACGCGAGCAGTACTTC.

The rearrangement links TRBV10-3 to TRBJ2-5; D ambiguous. CDR1 ENHRY and CDR2 SYGVKD come from the germline V gene. Deletions cut 3 bases from V and 1 base from J, with 0 bases between. This CDR3 region has 11 residues. The CDR3, as DNA: TGTGCCATCAGTGACCAAGAGACCCAGTACTTC. Amino acid sequence: CAISDQETQYF.

The sample holds a few counts of this clone. The gene calls are TRBV27 and TRBJ1-2, with D tentatively TRBD1 (5 bases). This CDR3 contains 12 residues. The germline V and J ends were trimmed by 6 bases and 8 bases, with 13 bases remaining between them. The germline CDR1 and CDR2 sequences are MNHEY and SMNVEV (reference sequence). The CDR3 sequence: CASSNGGYGYTF. In DNA, the CDR3 is TGTGCCAGCAGCAACGGGGGTTACGGCTACACCTTC.

The V call is TRBV9, the J call TRBJ2-2; weak D call: TRBD1 (5 bases). This CDR3 is 15 amino acids long. Trimming removed 0 bases at V and 4 bases at J, with 10 bases between. CDR1 and CDR2 (germline): SGDLS, YYNGEE. Here the CDR3 reads CASSVDGAFTGELFF. In nucleotides, the CDR3 is TGTGCCAGCAGCGTAGATGGGGCCTTCACCGGGGAGCTGTTTTTT.

The chain employs TRBV13 and TRBJ2-7; TRBD2 might be the D (6 bases). Germline CDR1 reads PRHDT; CDR2 reads FYEKMQ (reference sequence). This CDR3 spans 14 amino acids. Trimming removed 5 bases from V and 3 bases from J, with 14 bases in between. The CDR3, as DNA: TGTGCCAGCAGCCCGCACGTGGGACTCTACGAGCAGTACTTC. It specifies CASSPHVGLYEQYF.

The chain couples TRBV7-9 to TRBJ2-5; no clear D. Germline V CDR1 and CDR2: SEHNR, FQNEAQ (reference sequence). The CDR3 covers 11 residues. Trimming shortened V by 6 bases and J by 5 bases, and 7 bases separated the two germline ends. The DNA of the CDR3 is TGTGCCAGCAGGGTACGGGAGACCCAGTACTTC. Its translation is CASRVRETQYF.

This clone was observed a handful of times. This chain connects TRBV27 to TRBJ2-7; D unclear. Germline CDR1 reads MNHEY; CDR2 reads SMNVEV (reference sequence). This CDR3 is built from 16 residues. Trimming shortened V by 0 bases and J by 2 bases, and 14 bases separated the two germline ends. The CDR3 DNA reads as TGTGCCAGCAGTTTATCGACCCGTCTCGGACCCTACGAGCAGTACTTC. This translates into CASSLSTRLGPYEQYF.

The chain is built from TRBV4-1 and TRBJ1-1; D not certain. Per the germline V gene, CDR1 is MGHRA and CDR2 is YSYEKL. The CDR3 covers 15 residues. The ends were cut back, 4 bases at V and 4 bases at J, with 16 bases in the middle. CDR3 protein: CASSRLTERLTEAFF. CDR3 nucleotide sequence: TGCGCCAGCAGCCGCCTGACTGAAAGACTCACTGAAGCTTTCTTT.

The V gene is TRBV12-5, the J gene TRBJ2-3; 9 bases map to TRBD2. The V and J ends lost 8 bases and 0 bases, in that order; junction bases with no gene match: 3. Germline V gene lookup returns CDR1 LGHNT and CDR2 FRNRAP. The CDR3 is made up of 14 amino acids. CDR3 region: CASSGGISTDTQYF. The CDR3 DNA follows: TGTGCTAGTAGCGGGGGGATTAGCACAGATACGCAGTATTTT. The full variable domain, its missing parts supplied by reference TRBV12-5 and TRBJ2-3, is DARVTQTPRHKVTEMGQEVTMRCQPILGHNTVFWYRQTMMQGLELLAYFRNRAPLDDSGMPKDRFSAEMPDATLATLKIQPSEPRDSAVYFCASSGGISTDTQYFGPGTRLTVL.

This clone came up once. V gene TRBV30 combines with J gene TRBJ2-3; 11 bases align to TRBD2. This CDR3 contains 15 residues. V trimming: 2 bases; J trimming: 8 bases; junction bases outside the gene matches: 9. Germline CDR1 is GTSNPN and CDR2 is SVGIG (reference sequence). DNA of the CDR3: TGTGCCTGGAGTCCCGCTAGCGGGGGGCGGGGTACGCAGTATTTT. Amino acids: CAWSPASGGRGTQYF.

This chain uses TRBV4-2 with TRBJ1-5, with a tentative D call TRBD1 (5 bases). From germline, CDR1 is LGHNA and CDR2 YNFKEQ. The CDR3 loop spans 15 amino acids. Between the trimmed V and J ends, which lost 4 bases and 4 bases, there was a span of 14 bases. DNA for the CDR3: TGTGCCAGCAGCCCCGTGGGGGGTGGAAATCAGCCCCAGCATTTT. It codes for CASSPVGGGNQPQHF.

This rearrangement joins TRBV18 to TRBJ2-7; D might be TRBD1 (6 bases). V lost 5 bases to trimming and J lost 3 bases, with 17 bases between them. The CDR3 covers 15 residues. Per germline, CDR1 KGHSH and CDR2 LQKENI. The CDR3 sequence is CASSSLRQAYYEQYF. CDR3 nucleotides: TGTGCCAGCTCATCCCTCCGACAGGCCTACTACGAGCAGTACTTC.

This clone was seen a few times. The chain has TRBV6-1 and TRBJ2-1; D is perhaps TRBD2 (7 bases). V was pared by 1 base and J by 10 bases, with 20 bases between. Germline CDR1 and CDR2: MNHNS and SASEGT. The CDR3 is made up of 16 amino acids. Written as DNA, the CDR3 is TGTGCCAGCAGTGAAGGAGGGGGGGGAGGTTTGCCGGAGCAGTTCTTC. It yields the protein CASSEGGGGGLPEQFF.

This chain links TRBV5-6 with TRBJ2-1, with 9 bases lining up with TRBD2. From germline, CDR1 is SGHDT and CDR2 YYEEEE. V dropped 4 bases and J dropped 9; count of bases not matched to a gene: 11. This CDR3 comprises 15 residues. The CDR3 spells CASSKLGLAFPEQFF. The DNA of the CDR3 is TGTGCCAGCAGCAAATTGGGACTAGCTTTTCCTGAGCAGTTCTTC.

The rearrangement joins TRBV7-9 to TRBJ2-1; tentatively, D is TRBD2 (6 bases). The V end lost 5 bases, the J end lost 4 bases, and 12 bases lay between the germline ends. Germline values: CDR1 SEHNR, CDR2 FQNEAQ (reference sequence). The CDR3 loop spans 14 amino acids. The CDR3, as DNA: TGTGCCAGCAGCGACGGGACTTTTTACAATGAGCAGTTCTTC. This translates into CASSDGTFYNEQFF.

This clone was seen a few times. The chain combines TRBV10-3 with TRBJ1-1; the D gene is possibly TRBD1 (5 bases). V lost 4 bases, J lost 7 bases, and 16 bases lay in between. Per germline, CDR1 ENHRY and CDR2 SYGVKD. The CDR3 has 14 amino acids. The CDR3 loop is CAISVPEAGGEAFF. For the CDR3, the DNA is TGTGCCATCAGTGTTCCCGAGGCCGGGGGTGAAGCTTTCTTT.

The chain links TRBV7-2 to TRBJ2-2; TRBD1 matches 10 bases. CDR3 size: 16 residues. The ends lost 6 bases at V and 4 bases at J; junction bases unmatched: 8. CDR1 and CDR2 from the germline V gene are SGHTA and FQGNSA. The CDR3: CASRIPGTGVTGELFF. Here the CDR3 DNA reads TGTGCCAGCAGAATTCCCGGGACAGGGGTCACCGGGGAGCTGTTTTTT.

The V gene is TRBV29-1, the J gene TRBJ2-5; D perhaps matches TRBD1 (6 bases). With 7 bases removed from V and 5 bases from J, the gap between germline ends came to 17 bases. The CDR3 has 13 residues. CDR1 and CDR2 from the germline V gene are SQVTM and ANQGSEA. The CDR3 coding sequence is TGCAGCGCCCGGACAGCCGCAATTGAGACCCAGTACTTC. The encoded protein is CSARTAAIETQYF. Using reference TRBV29-1 and TRBJ2-5 for the parts outside the CDR3, the full variable domain is SAVISQKPSRDICQRGTSLTIQCQVDSQVTMMFWYRQQPGQSLTLIATANQGSEATYESGFVIDKFPISRPNLTFSTLTVSNMSPEDSSIYLCSARTAAIETQYFGPGTRLLVL.

This clone was observed a few times. V and J are TRBV5-6 and TRBJ2-7; no clear D gene. Trimming shortened V by 1 base and J by 3 bases, and 11 bases separated the two germline ends. Germline-derived CDR1 and CDR2 are SGHDT and YYEEEE. The CDR3 contains 14 residues. CDR3 sequence (DNA): TGTGCCAGCAGCTTGATAGCCAGGTTCTACGAGCAGTACTTC. It specifies CASSLIARFYEQYF.

The chain uses TRBV7-2 and TRBJ2-2; D is unresolved. CDR1 is SGHTA and CDR2 is FQGNSA in the germline V gene. CDR3 size: 16 residues. V was cut by 5 bases and J by 7 bases, with 20 bases left in between. CDR3 amino acids: CASSPSLGVPHGELFF. CDR3 nucleotide sequence: TGTGCCAGCAGCCCCTCGTTGGGTGTACCCCACGGGGAGCTGTTTTTT.

The chain recombines TRBV29-1 with TRBJ2-5; TRBD1 matches 9 bases. The CDR3 runs to 15 residues. From germline, CDR1 is SQVTM and CDR2 ANQGSEA. J was trimmed by 4 bases and V by 6 bases; bases with no gene match: 12. The CDR3 DNA is TGCAGCGTCGATCCGGGACAGGGACATCTAGAGACCCAGTACTTC. Residues: CSVDPGQGHLETQYF.

J is TRBJ1-2 and V is TRBV5-1, with 10 bases fitting TRBD1. The CDR3 length is 12 residues. Germline CDR1 reads SGHRS; CDR2 reads YFSETQ. The V and J ends lost 7 bases and 8 bases, in that order; junction bases with no gene match: 5. CDR3 bases: TGCGCCAGCGCCGGGACAGGGGACGGCTACACCTTC. Translated, it gives CASAGTGDGYTF.

The chain uses TRBV7-3 and TRBJ1-1, with TRBD1 matching 7 bases. Losses at the gene ends were 3 bases for V and 4 bases for J; bases not matched to a gene: 2. The V gene's germline CDR1 is SGHTA and CDR2 FQGTGA. This CDR3 is built from 13 residues. The CDR3 DNA sequence: TGTGCCAGCAGCTTCGGGACAGCCACTGAAGCTTTCTTT. It yields the protein CASSFGTATEAFF. The complete variable domain, with remaining parts taken from reference TRBV7-3 and TRBJ1-1, reads GAGVSQTPSNKVTEKGKYVELRCDPISGHTALYWYRQSLGQGPEFLIYFQGTGAADDSGLPNDRFFAVRPEGSVSTLKIQRTERGDSAVYLCASSFGTATEAFFGQGTRLTVV.

This clone appeared a single time. The chain is built from TRBV27 and TRBJ2-5; 10 bases line up with TRBD1. Germline assignment: CDR1 MNHEY and CDR2 SMNVEV (reference sequence). Trimming at V came to 6 bases and at J to 5 bases, leaving 3 bases not matched to a gene. The CDR3 totals 13 residues. Here the CDR3 reads CASRETGGETQYF. CDR3 nucleotide sequence: TGTGCCAGCAGGGAGACAGGGGGCGAGACCCAGTACTTC.

The V call is TRBV7-9, the J call TRBJ2-7; possibly TRBD2 for D (5 bases). The V end was cut by 5 bases, the J end by 1 base, with 12 bases between. Per germline, CDR1 SEHNR and CDR2 FQNEAQ (reference sequence). The CDR3 runs to 14 residues. The CDR3 DNA is TGTGCCAGCAGCCGCCCCGGGAATTCCTACGAGCAGTACTTC. Its translation is CASSRPGNSYEQYF.

The chain recombines TRBV13 with TRBJ1-5, with a weak D call TRBD1 (5 bases). CDR3 size: 14 residues. Germline V lookup: CDR1 PRHDT, CDR2 FYEKMQ (reference sequence). V was shortened by 0 bases and J by 7 bases, with 10 bases between the two germline ends. CDR3 coding DNA: TGTGCCAGCAGCTTAGGCAGGGCGCAGCAGCCCCAGCATTTT. Its translation: CASSLGRAQQPQHF.